This is a list of T cell receptor beta chains from one sample in a study of CD8 T cells in Susac syndrome. TCRdb reprocessed the immunoSEQ multiplex PCR reads with MiXCR, giving one entry per CDR3 protein. The table has 80,000 or so distinct CDR3 sequences, roughly 94% seen once. Sequencing used CD8+ T cells from PBMCs. Receptors were obtained from a human donor with Susac syndrome. Both conserved end residues are part of each CDR3. The order of the fields is V gene, clone size, D gene, J gene, CDR3 protein, CDR3 DNA. The D gene is left open where the match is weak. The size entry is marked missing in some rows and otherwise reads once, few, many or a size class.

TRBV27	-	-	TRBJ1-2	CASGGWSYGYTF	TGTGCCAGTGGGGGATGGTCCTATGGCTACACCTTC
TRBV7-6	once	-	TRBJ1-5	CASSLGRGGNQPQHF	TGTGCCAGCAGCTTGGGGAGGGGAGGCAATCAGCCCCAGCATTTT
TRBV6-5	-	TRBD1	TRBJ2-3	CASSAGQGGDTQYF	TGTGCCAGCAGTGCGGGACAGGGTGGGGATACGCAGTATTTT
TRBV4-1	-	-	TRBJ2-1	CASSRGAWDNEQFF	TGCGCCAGCAGCCGAGGGGCGTGGGACAATGAGCAGTTCTTC
TRBV6-5	-	TRBD1	TRBJ2-2	CASSFGTANTGELFF	TGTGCCAGCAGTTTTGGGACAGCGAACACCGGGGAGCTGTTTTTT
TRBV20-1	-	-	TRBJ1-5	CSAREGRQPQHF	TGCAGTGCTAGAGAGGGACGTCAGCCCCAGCATTTT
TRBV9	-	-	TRBJ1-2	CASRAQGTYGYTF	TGTGCCAGCAGAGCTCAGGGGACCTATGGCTACACCTTC
TRBV7-9	-	TRBD1	TRBJ1-1	CASSFPDRGNTEAFF	TGTGCCAGCAGCTTCCCCGACAGGGGGAACACTGAAGCTTTCTTT
TRBV4-3	-	-	TRBJ2-2	CASSQGGGELFF	TGCGCCAGCAGCCAAGGGGGCGGGGAGCTGTTTTTT
TRBV7-6	-	TRBD2	TRBJ2-6	CASSPRGSGGSGANVLTF	TGTGCCAGCAGTCCTCGGGGAAGCGGGGGGTCTGGGGCCAACGTCCTGACTTTC
TRBV7-9	-	-	TRBJ2-6	CASSTTGTSGANVLTF	TGTGCCAGCAGCACTACAGGAACCTCTGGGGCCAACGTCCTGACTTTC